This T cell receptor beta chain came from a study of CD8 T cell repertoires and HIV-1 epitope variants. Study overall: T cells were cultured for nine to ten days with cytokines added on days 3 and 7.

Sequencing used immunoSEQ multiplex PCR; TCRdb keeps in-frame clones, though not all of them. This sample has more than 5,000 clones, with 50% to 75% found just once. Points on this clone: Its target is unknown.

The CDR3 runs 13 residues. Trimming pared 0 bases from V and 4 bases from J, leaving 5 bases between. Germline lookup yields CDR1 SGHRS and CDR2 YFSETQ. The rearrangement links TRBV5-1 to TRBJ2-1; D is uncertain. This receptor was identified in a male donor with HIV. The sample was cultured CD8+ T cells derived from PBMCs. The CDR3 sequence: CASSLDSYNEQFF. The CDR3 DNA reads as TGCGCCAGCAGCTTGGACAGTTACAATGAGCAGTTCTTC.